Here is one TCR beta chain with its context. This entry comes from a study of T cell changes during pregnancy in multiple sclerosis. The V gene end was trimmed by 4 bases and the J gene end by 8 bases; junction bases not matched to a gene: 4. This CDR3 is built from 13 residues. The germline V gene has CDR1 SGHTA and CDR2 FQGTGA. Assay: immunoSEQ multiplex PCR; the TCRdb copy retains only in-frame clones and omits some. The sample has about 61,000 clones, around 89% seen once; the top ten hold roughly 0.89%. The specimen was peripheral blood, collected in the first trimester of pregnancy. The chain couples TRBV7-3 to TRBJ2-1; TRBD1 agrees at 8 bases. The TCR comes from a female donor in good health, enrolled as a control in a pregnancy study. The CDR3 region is CASSSTGDDEQFF. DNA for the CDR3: TGTGCCAGCAGCTCGACAGGGGATGATGAGCAGTTCTTC.